Following are 2 T cell receptor beta chains from one sample sequenced in a study of Ad26.COV2.S vaccination and SARS-CoV-2 variants. Described treatment: roughly 18 received Ad26.COV2.S at low or high dose, single or two shots; a few received placebo; per-sample allocation not given. Following the first vaccine or placebo injection, samples were taken on day 63. Clones were sequenced by immunoSEQ multiplex PCR, and TCRdb holds only the in-frame ones, with some missing. The profile shows more than 300,000 clones, about 87% of them singletons. The sample here was peripheral blood, taken in a trial of Ad26.COV2.S vaccine versus placebo. These TCRs come from a person aged 18-60 years who received the Ad26.COV2.S COVID-19 vaccine or a placebo.

This clone has only one observation. The chain has TRBV7-9 and TRBJ2-7; 11 positions match TRBD1. The V and J ends lost 5 bases and 3 bases, in that order; junction bases with no gene match: 6. The CDR3 is made up of 15 amino acids. Germline V gives CDR1 SEHNR, CDR2 FQNEAQ (reference sequence). The CDR3 DNA is TGTGCCAGCAGCGCCCGGGACAGGGGGAGCTACGAGCAGTACTTC. Its translation is CASSARDRGSYEQYF.

The CDR3 region is CASSSRLSEVETQYF. CDR3 bases: TGTGCCAGCAGCTCCCGGCTAAGCGAGGTTGAGACCCAGTACTTC. The chain links TRBV7-2 to TRBJ2-5; no firm D call. The CDR3 consists of 15 residues. Germline V gene data show CDR1 as SGHTA and CDR2 as FQGNSA. V lost 4 bases and J lost 5, with 17 bases in between.